Listed below are T cell receptor beta chains from one sample, sequenced in a study of cytomegalovirus exposure and HLA in healthy donors. Method: immunoSEQ multiplex PCR; TCRdb's copy keeps in-frame clones and lacks some. The data hold approximately 200,000 clones, with around 79% observed a single time. The sample was PBMCs. These TCRs come from a girl aged 2-10 years in good health and CMV-seronegative. Each CDR3 is given with its conserved first and last residue. Size is stated for part of the rows, as once, few or many counts, or as a class when the clone is expanded.

clone size	V gene	J gene	CDR3 protein
-	TRBV19	TRBJ1-2	CASSIAGSYTF
-	TRBV4-1	TRBJ2-7	CASSQVGQSHEQYF
-	TRBV30	TRBJ2-1	CAWSRTSDEQFF
-	TRBV13	TRBJ2-7	CASSQTGTGPHEQYF
-	TRBV2	TRBJ1-5	CASSEVPPVGHRQPQHF
-	TRBV6-5	TRBJ1-1	CASSYSLEDSEAFF
-	TRBV5-4	TRBJ2-7	CASSRDGGRDYEQYF
-	TRBV19	TRBJ1-1	CASSMVGGLMTEAFF
-	TRBV4-2	TRBJ2-5	CASSLVSGGPQETQYF
-	TRBV19	TRBJ2-7	CASSERGAYEQYF
few	TRBV4-1	TRBJ1-1	CASSHASGGGTEAFF
-	TRBV6-6	TRBJ2-2	CASSYSPDRYTGELFF
-	TRBV10-3	-	CATLNTGGADEQYF
-	TRBV29-1	TRBJ2-7	CSVYRDNYEQYF
-	TRBV6-5	TRBJ2-7	CASSYSRSSYEQYF
-	TRBV14	TRBJ2-7	CASSLTSGGSYEQYF
once	TRBV2	TRBJ1-1	CASSDSLVTEAFF
-	TRBV6-5	TRBJ2-7	CASTAPRQPYEQYF
few	TRBV6-1	TRBJ1-5	CASSQGANQPQHF
-	TRBV6-1	TRBJ2-1	CASTRELPYNEQFF
few	TRBV30	TRBJ2-7	CACQTGYEQYF
-	TRBV6-6	TRBJ2-3	CASSYSTSGSRNTQYF
-	TRBV18	TRBJ2-5	CASSPISGEVKTQYF
-	TRBV5-6	TRBJ1-1	CASRVVGELNTEAFF
-	TRBV2	TRBJ1-1	CASSEYRGPNTEAFF
-	TRBV7-9	TRBJ2-1	CASSLVPARDEQFF
-	TRBV10-1	TRBJ1-1	CASSPDRMAFF
-	TRBV6-6	TRBJ1-5	CASSRGGPGGDQPQHF
-	TRBV7-9	TRBJ2-7	CASSLGSVAGDEQYF